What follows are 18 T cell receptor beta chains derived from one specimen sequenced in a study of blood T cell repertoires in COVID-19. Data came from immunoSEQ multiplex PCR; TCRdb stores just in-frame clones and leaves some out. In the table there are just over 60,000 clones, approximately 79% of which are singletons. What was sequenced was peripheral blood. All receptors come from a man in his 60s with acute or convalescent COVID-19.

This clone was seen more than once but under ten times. CDR3: CASRTTGTYEQYF. The CDR3 nucleotides read TGTGCCAGCAGGACGACAGGGACCTACGAGCAGTACTTC. The J gene is TRBJ2-7, the V gene TRBV12-3 or TRBV12-4; 7 nucleotides line up with TRBD1. The J segment lost 2 bases and the V segment lost 6 bases, leaving 4 bases of the junction unmatched. The CDR3 is made up of 13 amino acids.

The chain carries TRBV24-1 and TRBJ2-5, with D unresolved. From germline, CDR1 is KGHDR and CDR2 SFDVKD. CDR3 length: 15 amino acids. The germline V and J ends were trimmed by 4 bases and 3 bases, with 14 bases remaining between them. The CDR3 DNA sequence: TGTGCCACCAGTGACACCCGGAGTGGAGAAGAGACCCAGTACTTC. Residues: CATSDTRSGEETQYF.

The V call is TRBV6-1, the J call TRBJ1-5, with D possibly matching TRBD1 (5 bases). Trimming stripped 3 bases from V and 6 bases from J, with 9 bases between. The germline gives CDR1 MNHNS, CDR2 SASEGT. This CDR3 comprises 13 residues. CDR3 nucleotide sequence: TGTGCCAGCAGTGACCCGGGACTTCAGCCCCAGCATTTT. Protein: CASSDPGLQPQHF.

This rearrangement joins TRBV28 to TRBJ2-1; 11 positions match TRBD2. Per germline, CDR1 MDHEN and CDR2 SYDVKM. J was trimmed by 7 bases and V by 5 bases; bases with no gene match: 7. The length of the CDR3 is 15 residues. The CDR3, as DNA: TGTGCCAGCAGTGAGACTAGCGGGATCCCAAATGAGCAGTTCTTC. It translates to CASSETSGIPNEQFF.

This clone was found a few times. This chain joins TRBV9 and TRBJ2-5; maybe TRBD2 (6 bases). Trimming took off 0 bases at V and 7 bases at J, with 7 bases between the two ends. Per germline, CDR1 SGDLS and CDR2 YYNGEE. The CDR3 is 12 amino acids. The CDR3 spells CASSVEGGTQYF. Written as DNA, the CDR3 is TGTGCCAGCAGCGTAGAGGGAGGGACCCAGTACTTC.

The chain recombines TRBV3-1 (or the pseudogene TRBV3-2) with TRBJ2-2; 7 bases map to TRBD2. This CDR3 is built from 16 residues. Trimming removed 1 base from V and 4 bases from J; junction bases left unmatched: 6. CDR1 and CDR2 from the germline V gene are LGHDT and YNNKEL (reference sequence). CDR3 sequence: CASSQVGTTFTGELFF. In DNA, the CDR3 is TGTGCCAGCAGCCAAGTCGGGACTACTTTCACCGGGGAGCTGTTTTTT.

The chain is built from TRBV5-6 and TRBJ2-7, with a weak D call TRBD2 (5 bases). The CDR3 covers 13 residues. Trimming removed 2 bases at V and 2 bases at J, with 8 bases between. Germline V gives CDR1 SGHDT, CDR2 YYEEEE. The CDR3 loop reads CASSLLGTYEQYF. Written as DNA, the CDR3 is TGTGCCAGCAGCTTACTAGGAACCTACGAGCAGTACTTC.

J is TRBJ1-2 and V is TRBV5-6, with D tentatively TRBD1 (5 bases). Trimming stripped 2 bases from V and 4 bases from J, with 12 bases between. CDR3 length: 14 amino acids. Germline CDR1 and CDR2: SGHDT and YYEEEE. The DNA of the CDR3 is TGTGCCAGCAGCTTCACGACAGTCTCCTATGGCTACACCTTC. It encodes CASSFTTVSYGYTF.

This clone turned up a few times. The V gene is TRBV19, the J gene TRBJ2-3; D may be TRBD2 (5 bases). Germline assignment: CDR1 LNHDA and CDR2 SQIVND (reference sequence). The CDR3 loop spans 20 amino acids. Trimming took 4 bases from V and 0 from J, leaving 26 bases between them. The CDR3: CASSTRAFSWGEPSTDTQYF. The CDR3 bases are TGTGCCAGTAGTACCCGGGCTTTTAGTTGGGGAGAACCTAGCACAGATACGCAGTATTTT.

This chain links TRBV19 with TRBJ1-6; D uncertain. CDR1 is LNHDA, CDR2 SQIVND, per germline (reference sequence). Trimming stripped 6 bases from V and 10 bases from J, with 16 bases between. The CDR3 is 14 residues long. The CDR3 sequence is CASRMGSPISPLHF. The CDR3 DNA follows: TGTGCCAGTAGGATGGGGAGTCCGATATCACCCCTCCACTTT.

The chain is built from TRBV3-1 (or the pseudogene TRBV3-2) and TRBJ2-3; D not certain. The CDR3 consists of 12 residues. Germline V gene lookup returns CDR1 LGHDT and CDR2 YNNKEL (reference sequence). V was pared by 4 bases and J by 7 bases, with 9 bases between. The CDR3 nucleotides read TGTGCCAGCAGCCCCTATAGTCATACGCAGTATTTT. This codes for CASSPYSHTQYF.

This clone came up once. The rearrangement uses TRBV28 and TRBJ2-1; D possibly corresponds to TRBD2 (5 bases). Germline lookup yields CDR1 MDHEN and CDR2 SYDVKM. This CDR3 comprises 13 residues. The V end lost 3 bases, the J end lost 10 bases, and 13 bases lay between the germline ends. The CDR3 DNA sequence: TGTGCCAGCAGTTTTCTTTTAGCGTGGGAGCAGTTCTTC. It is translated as CASSFLLAWEQFF.

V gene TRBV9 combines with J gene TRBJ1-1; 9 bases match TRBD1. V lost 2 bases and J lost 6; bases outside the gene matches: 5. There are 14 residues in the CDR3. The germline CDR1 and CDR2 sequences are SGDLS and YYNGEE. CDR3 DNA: TGTGCCAGCAGCGTCCAGACAGGGGGAGCTGAAGCTTTCTTT. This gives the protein CASSVQTGGAEAFF.

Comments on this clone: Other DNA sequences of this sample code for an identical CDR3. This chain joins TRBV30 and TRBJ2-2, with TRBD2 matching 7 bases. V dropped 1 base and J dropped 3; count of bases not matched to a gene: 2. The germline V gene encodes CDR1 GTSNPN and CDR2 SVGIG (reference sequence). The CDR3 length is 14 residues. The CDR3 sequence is CAWSERGHTGELFF. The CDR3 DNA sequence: TGTGCCTGGAGTGAGCGGGGCCACACCGGGGAGCTGTTTTTT.

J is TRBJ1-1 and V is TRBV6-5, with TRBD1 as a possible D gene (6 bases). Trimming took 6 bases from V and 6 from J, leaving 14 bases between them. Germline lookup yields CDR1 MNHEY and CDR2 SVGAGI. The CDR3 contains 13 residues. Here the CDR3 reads CASSTGTSAEAFF. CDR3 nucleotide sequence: TGTGCCAGCAGCACCGGGACAAGCGCTGAAGCTTTCTTT.

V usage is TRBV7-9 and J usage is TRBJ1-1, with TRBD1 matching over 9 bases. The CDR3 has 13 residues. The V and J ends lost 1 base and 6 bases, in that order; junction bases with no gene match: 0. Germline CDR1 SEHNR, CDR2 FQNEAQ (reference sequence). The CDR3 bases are TGTGCCAGCAGCTTAGGGACAGGGGCTGAAGCTTTCTTT. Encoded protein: CASSLGTGAEAFF.

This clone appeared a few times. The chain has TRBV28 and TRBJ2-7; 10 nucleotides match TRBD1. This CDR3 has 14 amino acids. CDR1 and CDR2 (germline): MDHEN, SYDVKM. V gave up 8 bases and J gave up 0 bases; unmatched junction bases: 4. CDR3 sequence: CASLGQGVSYEQYF. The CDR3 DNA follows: TGTGCCAGCCTCGGACAGGGGGTCTCCTACGAGCAGTACTTC.

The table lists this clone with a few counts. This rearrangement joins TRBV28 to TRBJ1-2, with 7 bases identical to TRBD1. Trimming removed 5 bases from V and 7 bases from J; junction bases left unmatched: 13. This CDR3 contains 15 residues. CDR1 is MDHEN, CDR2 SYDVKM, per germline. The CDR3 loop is CASSTQGVESTGYTF. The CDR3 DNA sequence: TGTGCCAGCAGTACTCAGGGGGTTGAAAGTACTGGCTACACCTTC.